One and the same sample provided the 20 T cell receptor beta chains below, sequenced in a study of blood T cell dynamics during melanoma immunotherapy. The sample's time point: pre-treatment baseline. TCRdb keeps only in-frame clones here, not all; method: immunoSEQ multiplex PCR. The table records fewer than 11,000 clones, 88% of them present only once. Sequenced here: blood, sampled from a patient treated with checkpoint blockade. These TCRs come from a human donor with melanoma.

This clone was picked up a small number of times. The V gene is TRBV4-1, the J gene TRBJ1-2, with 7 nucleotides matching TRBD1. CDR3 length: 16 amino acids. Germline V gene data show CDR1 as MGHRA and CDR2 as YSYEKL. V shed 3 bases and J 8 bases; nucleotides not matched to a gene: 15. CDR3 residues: CASSQIRVEGGAGYTF. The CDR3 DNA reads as TGCGCCAGCAGCCAGATTAGGGTGGAAGGGGGCGCGGGCTACACCTTC.

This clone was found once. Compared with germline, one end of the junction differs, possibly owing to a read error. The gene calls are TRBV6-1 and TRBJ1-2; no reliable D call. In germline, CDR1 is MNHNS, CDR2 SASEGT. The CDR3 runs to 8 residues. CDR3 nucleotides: TGTGCCACCTCCCGGGGAGACTTC. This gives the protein CATSRGDF.

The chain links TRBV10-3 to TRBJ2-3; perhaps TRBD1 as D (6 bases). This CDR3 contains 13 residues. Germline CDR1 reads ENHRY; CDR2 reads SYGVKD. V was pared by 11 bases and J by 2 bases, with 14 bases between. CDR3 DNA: TGTGCCTCCGGGACACTCTCCACAGATACGCAGTATTTT. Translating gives CASGTLSTDTQYF.

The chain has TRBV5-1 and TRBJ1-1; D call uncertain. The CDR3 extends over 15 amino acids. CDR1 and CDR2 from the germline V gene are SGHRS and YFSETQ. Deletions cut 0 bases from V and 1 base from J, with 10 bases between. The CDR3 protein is CASSLEGGENTEAFF. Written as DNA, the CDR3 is TGCGCCAGCAGCTTGGAGGGCGGAGAGAACACTGAAGCTTTCTTT.

This chain's CDR3 is CASSLEGPNLYF. CDR3 bases: TGCGCCAGCAGCTTGGAAGGCCCAAATCTGTATTTT. The chain carries TRBV5-1 and TRBJ2-3, with D uncertain. The V gene's germline CDR1 is SGHRS and CDR2 YFSETQ. V lost 0 bases to trimming and J lost 14 bases, with 13 bases between them. The CDR3 runs to 12 residues.

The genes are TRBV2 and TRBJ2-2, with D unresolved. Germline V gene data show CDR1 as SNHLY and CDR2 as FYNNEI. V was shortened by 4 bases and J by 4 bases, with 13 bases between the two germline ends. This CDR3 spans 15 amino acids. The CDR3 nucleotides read TGTGCCAGCAGTGGGCACAACAAAATCACCGGGGAGCTGTTTTTT. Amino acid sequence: CASSGHNKITGELFF.

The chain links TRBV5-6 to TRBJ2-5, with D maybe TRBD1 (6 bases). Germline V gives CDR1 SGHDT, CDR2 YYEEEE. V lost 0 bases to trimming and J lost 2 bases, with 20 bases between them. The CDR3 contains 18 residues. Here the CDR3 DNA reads TGTGCCAGCAGCTTGGCAGTGGGGGCTTATGTAGGGCAAGAGACCCAGTACTTC. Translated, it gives CASSLAVGAYVGQETQYF.

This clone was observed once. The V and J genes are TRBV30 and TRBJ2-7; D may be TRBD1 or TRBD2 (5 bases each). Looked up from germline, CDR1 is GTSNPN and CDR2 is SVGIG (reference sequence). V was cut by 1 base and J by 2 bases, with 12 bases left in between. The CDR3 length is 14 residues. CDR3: CAWSAGTSPYEQYF. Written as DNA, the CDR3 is TGTGCCTGGAGTGCCGGGACCTCCCCCTACGAGCAGTACTTC.

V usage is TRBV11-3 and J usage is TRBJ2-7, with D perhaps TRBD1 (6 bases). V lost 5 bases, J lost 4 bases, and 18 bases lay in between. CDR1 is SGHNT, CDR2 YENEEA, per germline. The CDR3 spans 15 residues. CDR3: CASSPINRVEYEQYV. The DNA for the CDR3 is TGTGCCAGCAGCCCCATAAACAGGGTCGAATACGAGCAGTACGTC.

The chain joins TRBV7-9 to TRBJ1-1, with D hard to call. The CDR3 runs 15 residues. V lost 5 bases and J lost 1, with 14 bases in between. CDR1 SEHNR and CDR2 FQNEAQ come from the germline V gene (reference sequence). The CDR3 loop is CASSLTRARNTEAFF. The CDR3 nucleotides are TGTGCCAGCAGCCTCACGAGGGCGCGGAACACTGAAGCTTTCTTT.

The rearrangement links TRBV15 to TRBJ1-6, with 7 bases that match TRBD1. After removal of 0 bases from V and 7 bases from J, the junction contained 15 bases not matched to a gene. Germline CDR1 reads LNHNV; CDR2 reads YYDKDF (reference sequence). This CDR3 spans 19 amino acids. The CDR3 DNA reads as TGTGCCACCAGCAGAGAATCAGTCCGACAGGGTGAGGGGAATTCACCCCTCCACTTT. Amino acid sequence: CATSRESVRQGEGNSPLHF.

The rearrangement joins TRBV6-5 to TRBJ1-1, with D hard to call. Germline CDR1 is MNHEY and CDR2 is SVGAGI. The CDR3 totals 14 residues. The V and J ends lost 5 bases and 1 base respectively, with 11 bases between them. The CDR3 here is CASSRSASNTEAFF. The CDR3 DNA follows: TGTGCCAGCAGTAGATCGGCTTCGAACACTGAAGCTTTCTTT.

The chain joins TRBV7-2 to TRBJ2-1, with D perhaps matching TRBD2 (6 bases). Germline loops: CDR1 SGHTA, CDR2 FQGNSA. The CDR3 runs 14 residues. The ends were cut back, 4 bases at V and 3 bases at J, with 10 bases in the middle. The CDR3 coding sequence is TGTGCCAGCAGCTCGGGACTGATCTACAATGAGCAGTTCTTC. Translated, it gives CASSSGLIYNEQFF.

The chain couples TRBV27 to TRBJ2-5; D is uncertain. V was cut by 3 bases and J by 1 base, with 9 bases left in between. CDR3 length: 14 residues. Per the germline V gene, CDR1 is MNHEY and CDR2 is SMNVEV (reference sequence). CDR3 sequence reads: CASSLKSTQETQYF. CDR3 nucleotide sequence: TGTGCCAGCAGTTTGAAATCAACCCAAGAGACCCAGTACTTC.

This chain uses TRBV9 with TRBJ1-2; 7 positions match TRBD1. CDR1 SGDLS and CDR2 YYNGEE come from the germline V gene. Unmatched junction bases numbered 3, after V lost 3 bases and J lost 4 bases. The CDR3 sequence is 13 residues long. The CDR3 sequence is CASSGPGGYGYTF. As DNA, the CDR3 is TGTGCCAGCAGCGGACCAGGGGGCTATGGCTACACCTTC.

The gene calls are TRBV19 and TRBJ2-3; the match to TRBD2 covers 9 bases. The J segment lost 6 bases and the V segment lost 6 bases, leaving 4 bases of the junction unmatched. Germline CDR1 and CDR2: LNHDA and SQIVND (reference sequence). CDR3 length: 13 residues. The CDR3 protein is CASRRGGSDTQYF. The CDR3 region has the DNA TGTGCCAGTAGGCGGGGGGGCTCGGATACGCAGTATTTT.

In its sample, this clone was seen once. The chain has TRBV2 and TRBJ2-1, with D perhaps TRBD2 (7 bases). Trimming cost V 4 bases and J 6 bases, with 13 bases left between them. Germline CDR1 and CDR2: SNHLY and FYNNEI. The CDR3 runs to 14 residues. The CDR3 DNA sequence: TGTGCCAGCAGTGTGGCGGGGGCCCTCAATGAGCAGTTCTTC. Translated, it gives CASSVAGALNEQFF.

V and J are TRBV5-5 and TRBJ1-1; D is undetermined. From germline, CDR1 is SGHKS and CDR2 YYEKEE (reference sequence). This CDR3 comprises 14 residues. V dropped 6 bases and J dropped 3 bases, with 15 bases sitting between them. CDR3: CASKPGRMDTEAFF. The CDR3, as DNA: TGTGCCAGCAAACCCGGCAGGATGGACACTGAAGCTTTCTTT. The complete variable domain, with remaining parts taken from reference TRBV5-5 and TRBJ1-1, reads DAGVTQSPTHLIKTRGQQVTLRCSPISGHKSVSWYQQVLGQGPQFIFQYYEKEERGRGNFPDRFSARQFPNYSSELNVNALLLGDSALYLCASKPGRMDTEAFFGQGTRLTVV.

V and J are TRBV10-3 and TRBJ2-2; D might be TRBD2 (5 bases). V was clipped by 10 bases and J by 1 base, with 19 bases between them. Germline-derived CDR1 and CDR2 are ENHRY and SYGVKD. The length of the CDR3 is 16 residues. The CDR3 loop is CATMGDGLGNTGELFF. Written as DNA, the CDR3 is TGTGCCACCATGGGAGATGGACTGGGGAACACCGGGGAGCTGTTTTTT.

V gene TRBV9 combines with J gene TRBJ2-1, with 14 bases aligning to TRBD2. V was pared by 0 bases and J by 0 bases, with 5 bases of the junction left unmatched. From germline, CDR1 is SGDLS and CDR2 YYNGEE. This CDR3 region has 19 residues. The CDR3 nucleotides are TGTGCCAGCAGCGTAGCTACGACTAGCGGGAGGGCCTCCTACAATGAGCAGTTCTTC. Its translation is CASSVATTSGRASYNEQFF.